This T cell receptor beta chain was found in a study of T cell repertoires in cytomegalovirus infection. Whole-study context: CMV epitopes in the study were HLA-C-restricted (recently identified) and HLA-B-restricted (well studied). The public TCR beta signatures pointed to both CMV infection and matching HLA type.

To note about this clonotype: The antigen is unknown.

General study points: Dominating the ex vivo response were TCR beta clonotypes that were CMV-specific and HLA-C-restricted. Cumulated frequencies of public TCR beta families served to identify carriers of CMV plus the relevant HLA.

MiXCR, run by TCRdb on the reads, gives a single entry per CDR3 protein. Counted here are hundreds of thousands of distinct CDR3 sequences, roughly 30% occurring once; the ten biggest clones make up 15% to 20%. Trimming pared 1 base from V and 5 bases from J, leaving 6 bases between. Germline V gene lookup returns CDR1 LGHDT and CDR2 YNNKEL (reference sequence). The CDR3 covers 14 residues. J is TRBJ2-6 and V is TRBV3-1; D is unclear. The TCR originated in a human donor in good health (CMV status not recorded). Some clones in this sample may be carry-over from other donors' samples. The sample in question was cultured PBMCs, obtained from culture after CMV antigen stimulation. In nucleotides, the CDR3 is TGTGCCAGCAGCCAAGGGAGTAGGGCCAACGTCCTGACTTTC. It encodes CASSQGSRANVLTF. The full variable domain, rest sourced from reference TRBV3-1 and TRBJ2-6, is DTAVSQTPKYLVTQMGNDKSIKCEQNLGHDTMYWYKQDSKKFLKIMFSYNNKELIINETVPNRFSPKSPDKAHLNLHINSLELGDSAVYFCASSQGSRANVLTFGAGSRLTVL.